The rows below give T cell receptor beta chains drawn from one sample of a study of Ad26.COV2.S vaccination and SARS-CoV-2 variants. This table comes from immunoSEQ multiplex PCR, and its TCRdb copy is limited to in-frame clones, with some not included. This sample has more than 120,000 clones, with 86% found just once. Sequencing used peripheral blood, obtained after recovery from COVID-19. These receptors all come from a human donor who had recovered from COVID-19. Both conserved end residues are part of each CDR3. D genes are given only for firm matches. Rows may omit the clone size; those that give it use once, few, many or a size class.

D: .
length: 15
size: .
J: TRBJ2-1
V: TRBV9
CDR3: CASSVEWDLYNEQFF
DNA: TGTGCCAGCAGCGTAGAATGGGACTTGTACAATGAGCAGTTCTTC

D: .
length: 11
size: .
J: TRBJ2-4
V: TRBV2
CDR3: CASRAEAIQYF
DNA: TGTGCCAGCAGGGCAGAGGCCATTCAGTACTTC

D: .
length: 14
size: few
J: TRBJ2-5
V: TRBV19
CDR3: CASSSLRGAETQYF
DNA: TGTGCCAGTAGTAGCCTACGGGGGGCAGAGACCCAGTACTTC

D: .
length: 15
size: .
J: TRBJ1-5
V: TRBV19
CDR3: CASSIGGGSYQPQHF
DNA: TGTGCCAGTAGTATAGGAGGGGGTAGCTATCAGCCCCAGCATTTT

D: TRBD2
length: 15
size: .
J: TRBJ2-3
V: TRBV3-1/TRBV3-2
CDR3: CASSLGLAGTDTQYF
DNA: TGTGCCAGCAGCCTGGGACTAGCGGGGACAGATACGCAGTATTTT

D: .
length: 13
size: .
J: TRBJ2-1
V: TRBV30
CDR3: CAWSVSTHNEQFF
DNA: TGTGCCTGGAGTGTATCGACCCACAATGAGCAGTTCTTC

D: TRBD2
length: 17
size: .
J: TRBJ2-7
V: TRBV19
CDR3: CASSRSGTSGDSYEQYF
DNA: TGTGCCAGTAGCCGATCCGGGACTAGCGGGGACTCCTACGAGCAGTACTTC

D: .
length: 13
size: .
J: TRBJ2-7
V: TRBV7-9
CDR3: CASSPASTYEQYF
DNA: TGTGCCAGCAGCCCGGCGTCCACCTACGAGCAGTACTTC

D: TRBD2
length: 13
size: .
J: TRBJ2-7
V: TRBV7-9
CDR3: CASSSGGYYEQYF
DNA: TGTGCCAGCAGTTCGGGGGGTTACTACGAGCAGTACTTC

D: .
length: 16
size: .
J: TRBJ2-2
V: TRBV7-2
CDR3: CASSRAGGLNTGELFF
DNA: TGTGCCAGCAGCCGCGCTGGCGGACTTAACACCGGGGAGCTGTTTTTT

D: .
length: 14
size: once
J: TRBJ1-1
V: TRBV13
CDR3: CASSGATGNTEAFF
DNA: TGTGCCAGCAGTGGTGCGACGGGGAACACTGAAGCTTTCTTT

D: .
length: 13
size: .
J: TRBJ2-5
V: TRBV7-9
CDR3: CASSRRLGETQYF
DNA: TGTGCCAGCAGCCGACGGCTGGGGGAGACCCAGTACTTC

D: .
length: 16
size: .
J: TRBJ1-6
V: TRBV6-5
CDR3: CASSYSKTGEASPLHF
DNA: TGTGCCAGCAGTTATTCAAAAACTGGGGAAGCTTCACCCCTCCACTTT

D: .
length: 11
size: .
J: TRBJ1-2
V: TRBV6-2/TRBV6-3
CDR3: CASSYPGSYTF
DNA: TGTGCCAGCAGTTACCCGGGAAGCTACACCTTC

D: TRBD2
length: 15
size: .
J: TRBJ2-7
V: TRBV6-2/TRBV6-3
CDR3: CASSYPGTMGYEQYF
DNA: TGTGCCAGCAGTTACCCCGGGACTATGGGCTACGAGCAGTACTTC

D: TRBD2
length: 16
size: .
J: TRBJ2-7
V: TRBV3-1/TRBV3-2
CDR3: CASSQVIAGGSYEQYF
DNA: TGTGCCAGCAGCCAAGTTATAGCGGGGGGGTCCTACGAGCAGTACTTC

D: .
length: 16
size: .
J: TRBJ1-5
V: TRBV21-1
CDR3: CASSKTPKVSNQPQHF
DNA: TGTGCCAGCAGCAAGACCCCGAAGGTCAGCAATCAGCCCCAGCATTTT

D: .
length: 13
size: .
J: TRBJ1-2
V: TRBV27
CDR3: CASSSGAHYGYTF
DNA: TGTGCCAGCAGTTCGGGGGCTCACTATGGCTACACCTTC

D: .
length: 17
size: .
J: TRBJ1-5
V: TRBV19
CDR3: CASSSPGRATSNQPQHF
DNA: TGTGCCAGTAGTTCCCCCGGCAGGGCCACTAGCAATCAGCCCCAGCATTTT

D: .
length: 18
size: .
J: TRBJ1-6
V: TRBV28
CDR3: CASSWDHNFRIYNSPLHF
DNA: TGTGCCAGCAGTTGGGACCACAATTTTAGGATCTATAATTCACCCCTCCACTTT

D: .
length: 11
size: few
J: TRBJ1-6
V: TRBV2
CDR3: CASSAERTKRF
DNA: TGTGCCAGCAGTGCCGAGAGGACTAAACGCTTT

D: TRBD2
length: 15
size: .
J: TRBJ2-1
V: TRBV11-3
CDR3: CASSLGTSGGHEQFF
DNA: TGTGCCAGCAGCTTAGGGACTAGCGGGGGCCATGAGCAGTTCTTC

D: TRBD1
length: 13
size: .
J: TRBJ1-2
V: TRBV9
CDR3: CASSVGGGNGYTF
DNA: TGTGCCAGCAGCGTAGGAGGGGGCAATGGCTACACCTTC

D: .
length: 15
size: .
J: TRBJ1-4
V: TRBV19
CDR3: CASSEPGGRREKLFF
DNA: TGTGCCAGTTCCGAGCCGGGGGGGCGACGGGAAAAACTGTTTTTT

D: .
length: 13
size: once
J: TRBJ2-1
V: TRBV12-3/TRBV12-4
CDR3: CASRVRGANEQFF
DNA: TGTGCCAGCAGGGTACGCGGGGCCAATGAGCAGTTCTTC

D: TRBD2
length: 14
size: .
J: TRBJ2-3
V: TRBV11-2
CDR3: CASSFGLGTDTQYF
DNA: TGTGCCAGCAGCTTCGGACTAGGAACAGATACGCAGTATTTT

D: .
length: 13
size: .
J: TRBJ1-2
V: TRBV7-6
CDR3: CASSLVPEYGYTF
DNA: TGTGCCAGCAGCTTAGTCCCTGAATATGGCTACACCTTC

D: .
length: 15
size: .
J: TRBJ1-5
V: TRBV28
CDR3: CASSSSSGAGAPQHF
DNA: TGTGCCAGCAGTTCCTCGTCCGGGGCCGGCGCGCCCCAGCATTTT

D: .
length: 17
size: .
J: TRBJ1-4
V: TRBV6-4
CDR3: CASRDIGGGATNEKLFF
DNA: TGTGCCAGTAGGGACATTGGAGGGGGTGCAACTAATGAAAAACTGTTTTTT

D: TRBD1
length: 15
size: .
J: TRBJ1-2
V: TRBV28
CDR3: CASTHMGARGRGYTF
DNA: TGTGCCAGCACCCACATGGGGGCCAGGGGGCGAGGCTACACCTTC

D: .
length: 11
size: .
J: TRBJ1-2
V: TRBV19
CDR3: CASSTGGGYTF
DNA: TGTGCCAGTAGTACCGGGGGAGGCTACACCTTC

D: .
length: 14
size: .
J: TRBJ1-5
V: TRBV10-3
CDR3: CAISPTDVGQPQHF
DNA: TGTGCCATCAGTCCCACCGATGTCGGACAGCCCCAGCATTTT

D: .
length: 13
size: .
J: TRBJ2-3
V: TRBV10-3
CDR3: CAISGTSADTQYF
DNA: TGTGCCATCAGTGGCACCTCCGCTGATACGCAGTATTTT

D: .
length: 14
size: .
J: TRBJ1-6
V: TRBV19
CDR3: CASKNPVGDSPLHF
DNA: TGTGCCAGTAAGAATCCCGTGGGGGATTCACCCCTCCACTTT

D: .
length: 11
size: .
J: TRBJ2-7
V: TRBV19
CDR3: CSSGMIHEQYF
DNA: TGTTCTTCTGGGATGATTCACGAGCAGTACTTC

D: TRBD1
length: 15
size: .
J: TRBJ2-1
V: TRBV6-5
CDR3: CASSYRTGLYNEQFF
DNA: TGTGCCAGCAGTTATAGGACAGGGCTCTACAATGAGCAGTTCTTC

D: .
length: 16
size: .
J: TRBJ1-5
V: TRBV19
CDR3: CASTPSGLNSNQPQHF
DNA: TGTGCCAGTACCCCGTCCGGGCTCAATAGCAATCAGCCCCAGCATTTT

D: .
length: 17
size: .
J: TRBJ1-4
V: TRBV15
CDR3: CATSRDSIRDAGEKLFF
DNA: TGTGCCACCAGCAGAGATTCCATTCGGGACGCGGGGGAAAAACTGTTTTTT

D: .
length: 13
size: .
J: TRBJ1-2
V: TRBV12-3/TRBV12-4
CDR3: CASSQTANYGYTF
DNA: TGTGCCAGCAGCCAGACAGCGAACTATGGCTACACCTTC

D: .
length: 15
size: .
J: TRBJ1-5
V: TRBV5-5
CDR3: CASSPIQGSNQPQHF
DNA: TGTGCCAGCAGCCCGATACAAGGCAGCAATCAGCCCCAGCATTTT

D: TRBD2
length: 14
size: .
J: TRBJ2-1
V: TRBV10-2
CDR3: CASIPAGGLNEQFF
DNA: TGCGCCAGCATACCAGCGGGGGGGCTCAATGAGCAGTTCTTC

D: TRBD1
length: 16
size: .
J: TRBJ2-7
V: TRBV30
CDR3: CAWKGAGTGYSYEQYF
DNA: TGTGCCTGGAAGGGAGCCGGGACAGGGTATAGCTACGAGCAGTACTTC

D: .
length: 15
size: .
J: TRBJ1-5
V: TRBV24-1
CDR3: CATSDSGVYNQPQHF
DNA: TGTGCCACCAGTGACTCGGGCGTATACAATCAGCCCCAGCATTTT

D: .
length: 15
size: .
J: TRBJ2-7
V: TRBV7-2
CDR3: CASSSQGVPSYEQYF
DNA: TGTGCCAGCAGCTCTCAGGGTGTTCCCTCCTACGAGCAGTACTTC

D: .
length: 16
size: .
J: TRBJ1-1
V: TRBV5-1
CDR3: CASSLVGGTMNTEAFF
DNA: TGCGCCAGCAGCTTGGTCGGGGGCACTATGAACACTGAAGCTTTCTTT

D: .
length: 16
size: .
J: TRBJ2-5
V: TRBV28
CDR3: CASSLGKTRLKETQYF
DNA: TGTGCCAGCAGTTTAGGGAAAACACGCCTAAAGGAGACCCAGTACTTC

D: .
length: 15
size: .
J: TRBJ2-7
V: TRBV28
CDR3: CASSLAGGGGYEQYF
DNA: TGTGCCAGCAGTTTGGCCGGGGGAGGAGGTTACGAGCAGTACTTC

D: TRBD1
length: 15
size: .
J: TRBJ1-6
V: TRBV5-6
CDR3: CASSRLDRVDSPLHF
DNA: TGTGCCAGCAGCCGCCTGGACAGGGTCGATTCACCCCTCCACTTT

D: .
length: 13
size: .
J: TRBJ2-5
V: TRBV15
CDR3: CATSRPLTETQYF
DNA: TGTGCCACCAGCAGACCACTTACTGAGACCCAGTACTTC

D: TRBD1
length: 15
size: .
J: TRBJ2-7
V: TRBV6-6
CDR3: CASSYPSGTAYEQYF
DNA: TGTGCCAGCAGTTACCCCTCCGGGACAGCTTACGAGCAGTACTTC

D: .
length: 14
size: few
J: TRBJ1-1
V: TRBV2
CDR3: CASRRGGQNTEAFF
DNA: TGTGCCAGCAGGCGAGGGGGGCAGAACACTGAAGCTTTCTTT